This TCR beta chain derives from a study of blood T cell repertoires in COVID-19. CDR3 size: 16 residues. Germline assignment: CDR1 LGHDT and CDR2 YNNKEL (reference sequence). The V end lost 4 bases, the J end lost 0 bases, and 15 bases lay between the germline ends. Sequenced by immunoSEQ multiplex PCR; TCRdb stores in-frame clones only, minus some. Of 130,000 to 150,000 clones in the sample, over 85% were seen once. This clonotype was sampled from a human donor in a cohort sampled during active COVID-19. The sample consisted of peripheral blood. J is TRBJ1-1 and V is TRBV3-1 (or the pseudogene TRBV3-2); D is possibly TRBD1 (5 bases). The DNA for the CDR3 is TGTGCCAGCAGCCCCGGGGGGTCCGGCGTGAACACTGAAGCTTTCTTT. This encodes CASSPGGSGVNTEAFF.